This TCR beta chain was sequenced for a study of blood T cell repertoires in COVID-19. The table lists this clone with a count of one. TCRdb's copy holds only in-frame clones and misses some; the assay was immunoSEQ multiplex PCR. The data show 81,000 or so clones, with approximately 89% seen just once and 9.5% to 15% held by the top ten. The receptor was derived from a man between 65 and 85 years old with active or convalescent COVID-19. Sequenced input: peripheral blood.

For the CDR3, the DNA is TGCAGTGCCTCTCGGGAGGGAACTCAGTACTTC. This translates into CSASREGTQYF. The chain recombines TRBV20-1 with TRBJ2-4; 8 nucleotides agree with TRBD2. CDR3 length: 11 residues. The trim removed 6 bases at V and 12 bases at J, leaving 7 bases unmatched. Looked up from germline, CDR1 is DFQATT and CDR2 is SNEGSKA (reference sequence).